The T cell receptor (beta chain) under discussion was sequenced for a study of blood T cell repertoires in COVID-19. Study at large: Researchers got acute and convalescent COVID-19 samples from the United States, Italy and Spain. T cells, B-cell-depleted T cells, or PBMCs supplied cDNA or gDNA.

V was shortened by 6 bases and J by 1 base, with 15 bases between the two germline ends. The germline gives CDR1 MDHEN, CDR2 SYDVKM. CDR3 length: 15 amino acids. Only in-frame clones appear in the TCRdb table, and some are missing; sequencing was by immunoSEQ multiplex PCR. The table records 150,000 or so clones, about 80% of them present only once. Participants came from roughly 23 US areas, aged about 18 to 89 years. Sequenced sample: PBMCs or T cells enriched from blood (not recorded which). This TCR was sampled from a woman between 45 and 65 years old who had recovered from COVID-19. The genes are TRBV28 and TRBJ1-1; D is ambiguous. Here the CDR3 reads CASSLLGGGNTEAFF. Here the CDR3 DNA reads TGTGCCAGCAGCCTGCTGGGCGGAGGGAACACTGAAGCTTTCTTT.